The clone carrying this T cell receptor (beta chain) was seen only a few times. The CDR3 consists of 17 residues. Germline CDR1 reads SGHKS; CDR2 reads YYEKEE (reference sequence). Trimming cost V 0 bases and J 4 bases, with 19 bases left between them. Only healthy Caucasians were included as donors. Each cDNA held unique molecular identifiers, and template switching gave it a universal primer site. In TCRdb, the 5' RACE reads were re-called with MiXCR into one record per CDR3 protein. The sample carries approximately 700,000 distinct CDR3 sequences, about 20% recorded once. The data belong to a study of identical twins. This sample was shared with a second study, whose subject was T cells expressing NK-cell markers. That paper notes: In a group of 5 or 6 donors, dominant NKG2C+ clonotypes represented 1.0-7.0% of CD8+ T cells. Among several donors, these clonotypes also ranked first in the CD3+CD56-NKG2C+ fraction.

This rearrangement joins TRBV5-5 to TRBJ1-1; weak D call: TRBD1 (6 bases). The sample was PBMCs. The source of this sequence is a woman between 18 and 29 years old in good health. As DNA, the CDR3 is TGTGCCAGCAGCTTGGGGTACGCAAGGGGAGGGGGCACTGAAGCTTTCTTT. This codes for CASSLGYARGGGTEAFF.